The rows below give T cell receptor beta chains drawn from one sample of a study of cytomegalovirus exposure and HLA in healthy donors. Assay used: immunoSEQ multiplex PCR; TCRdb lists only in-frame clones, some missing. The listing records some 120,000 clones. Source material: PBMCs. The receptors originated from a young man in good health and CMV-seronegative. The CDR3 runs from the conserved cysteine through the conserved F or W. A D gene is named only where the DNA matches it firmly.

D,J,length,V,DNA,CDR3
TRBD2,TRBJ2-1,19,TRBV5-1,TGCGCCAGCAGCTCCCTCGGGACTAGCGGGAGGGCGGGGAACAATGAGCAGTTCTTC,CASSSLGTSGRAGNNEQFF
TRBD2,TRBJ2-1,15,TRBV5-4,TGTGCCAGCACCATCAAAGCTAGCGGGGGCAATGAGCAGTTCTTC,CASTIKASGGNEQFF
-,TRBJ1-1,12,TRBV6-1,TGTGCCAGCAGTTTCTTGAGGACTGAAGCTTTCTTT,CASSFLRTEAFF
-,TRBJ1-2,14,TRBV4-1,TGCGCCAGCAGCCAAGGAGGGATTAATTATGGCTACACCTTC,CASSQGGINYGYTF
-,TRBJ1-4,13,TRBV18,TGTGCCAGCTTTGGGACATCTGGGGAAAAACTGTTTTTT,CASFGTSGEKLFF
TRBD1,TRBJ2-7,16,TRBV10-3,TGTGCCATCAGTTTGGGACAGGGGGCTTTCTCCTACGAGCAGTACTTC,CAISLGQGAFSYEQYF
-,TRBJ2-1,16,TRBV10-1,TGCGCCAGCAGTGACGAGGCAAGGGCAGGGTACAATGAGCAGTTCTTC,CASSDEARAGYNEQFF
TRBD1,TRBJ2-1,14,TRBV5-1,TGCGCCAGCAGCATCGGACAGGTAGTGAATGAGCAGTTCTTC,CASSIGQVVNEQFF
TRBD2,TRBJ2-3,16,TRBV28,TGTGCCAGCAGTCCCTTAGCGGGATGGGGGGCGGATACGCAGTATTTT,CASSPLAGWGADTQYF
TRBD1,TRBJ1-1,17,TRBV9,TGTGCCAGCAGCGTAGGGACAGGGGGCGTTGGTGACACTGAAGCTTTCTTT,CASSVGTGGVGDTEAFF
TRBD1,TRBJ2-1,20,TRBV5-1,TGCGCCAGCAGCTATCGAACACCTGGGACAGGGAAGGGTTGGGACAATGAGCAGTTCTTC,CASSYRTPGTGKGWDNEQFF
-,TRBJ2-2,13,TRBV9,TGTGCCAGCAGCCCTCCCGGGTCCGGGGAGCTGTTTTTT,CASSPPGSGELFF
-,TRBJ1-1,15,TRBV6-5,TGTGCCAGCAGTTACTCCTCATTCGGGAAAAGAGGGGCTTTCTTT,CASSYSSFGKRGAFF
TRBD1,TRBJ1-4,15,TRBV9,TGTGCCAGCAGCGAGGGGACAGGGTCTAATGAAAAACTGTTTTTT,CASSEGTGSNEKLFF
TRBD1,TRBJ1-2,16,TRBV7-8,TGTGCCAGCAGCTTAGCCCGGACAGGGGGCGACTATGGCTACACCTTC,CASSLARTGGDYGYTF
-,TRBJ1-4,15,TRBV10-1,TGCGCCAGCCCCTCAGGGGTGGCAACTAATGAAAAACTGTTTTTT,CASPSGVATNEKLFF
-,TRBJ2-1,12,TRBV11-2,TGTGCCAGCAGCCCCCAGGGGCTCGAGCAGTTCTTC,CASSPQGLEQFF
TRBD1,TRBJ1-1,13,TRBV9,TGTGCCAGCAGCCTGCTGACAGGGACTGAAGCTTTCTTT,CASSLLTGTEAFF
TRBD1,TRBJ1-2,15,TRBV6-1,TGTGCCAGCAGTGAACTACTCGGGACAGACTATGGCTACACCTTC,CASSELLGTDYGYTF
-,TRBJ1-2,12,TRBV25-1,TGTGCCAGCAGGAACAGGGCGGATGGCTACACCTTC,CASRNRADGYTF
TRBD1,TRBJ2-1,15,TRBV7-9,TGTGCCAGCAGCTTTAAGGGACAGGGGGCCGATGAGCAGTTCTTC,CASSFKGQGADEQFF
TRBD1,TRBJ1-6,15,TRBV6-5,TGTGCCAGCAGTACACCCGGGACAGCTGCTCGGTCCCTCCACTTT,CASSTPGTAARSLHF
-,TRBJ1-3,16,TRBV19,TGTGCCAGTAGCCCTAGGTCGGAGGGCTCTGGAAACACCATATATTTT,CASSPRSEGSGNTIYF
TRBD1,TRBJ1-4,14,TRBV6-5,TGTGCCAGCAGTGGGACAGGGGGCGGGGGAAAACTGTTTTTT,CASSGTGGGGKLFF
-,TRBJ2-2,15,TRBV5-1,TGCGCCAGCAGCTTGGCCGATCCTCGAGGCGGGGAGCTGTTTTTT,CASSLADPRGGELFF
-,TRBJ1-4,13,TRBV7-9,TGTGCCAGCAGCCCCCCCCGGCGGGAAAAACTGTTTTTT,CASSPPRREKLFF
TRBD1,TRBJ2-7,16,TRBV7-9,TGTGCCAGCAGCTTGTCCGGGACAGGGATCCCGTACGAGCAGTACTTC,CASSLSGTGIPYEQYF
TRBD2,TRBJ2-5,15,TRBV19,TGTGCCAGTAGCCGCGGGGGGGCTATCCAAGAGACCCAGTACTTC,CASSRGGAIQETQYF
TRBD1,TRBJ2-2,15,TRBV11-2,TGTGCCAGCATCCTGGACAGGGGGCGCACCGGGGAGCTGTTTTTT,CASILDRGRTGELFF
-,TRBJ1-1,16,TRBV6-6,TGTGCCAGCAGTTCCCCCAAAGGGCGGGCGGGGACTGAAGCTTTCTTT,CASSSPKGRAGTEAFF
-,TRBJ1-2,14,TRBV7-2,TGTGCCAGCACCTTAGGACAGACGAATTATGGCTACACCTTC,CASTLGQTNYGYTF
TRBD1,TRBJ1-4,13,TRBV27,TGTGCCAGCAAGACGTCAGGGGGGGAAAAACTGTTTTTT,CASKTSGGEKLFF
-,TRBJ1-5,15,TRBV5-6,TGTGCCAGCAGCTTGGCAGGATCAGTAGGTCAGCCCCAGCATTTT,CASSLAGSVGQPQHF
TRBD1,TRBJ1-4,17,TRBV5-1,TGCGCCAGCAGCTTGACAGGGGGCGACTCTACTAATGAAAAACTGTTTTTT,CASSLTGGDSTNEKLFF
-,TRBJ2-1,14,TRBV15,TGTGCCACCAGCAGAGATCTGGAGGGACCTGAGCAGTTCTTC,CATSRDLEGPEQFF
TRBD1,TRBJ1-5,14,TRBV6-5,TGTGCCAGCAGTCCACGGACAGGGGATCAGCCCCAGCATTTT,CASSPRTGDQPQHF
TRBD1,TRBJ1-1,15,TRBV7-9,TGTGCCAGCAGCTTCTTCCTGGGACAGATCGCTGAAGCTTTCTTT,CASSFFLGQIAEAFF
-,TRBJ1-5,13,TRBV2,TGTGCCAGCAGCAGGGAGGGCAATCAGCCCCAGCATTTT,CASSREGNQPQHF
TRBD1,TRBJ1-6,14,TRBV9,TGTGCCAGCAGCGTTCAGGGGGCGAATTCACCCCTCCACTTT,CASSVQGANSPLHF
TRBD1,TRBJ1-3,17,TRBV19,TGTGCCAGTACTCCCGGGACAGGGGTCCTCTCTGGAAACACCATATATTTT,CASTPGTGVLSGNTIYF
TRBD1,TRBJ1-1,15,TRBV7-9,TGTGCCAGCAGCGTTACCGGACAGGGTCCCGCTGAAGCTTTCTTT,CASSVTGQGPAEAFF
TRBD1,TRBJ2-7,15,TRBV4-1,TGCGCCAGCAGCCTCGGGACAGGGGGTAAGAACGAGCAGTACTTC,CASSLGTGGKNEQYF
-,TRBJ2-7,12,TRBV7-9,TGTGCCAGCAGCTTAGTCGCGTACGAGCAGTACTTC,CASSLVAYEQYF
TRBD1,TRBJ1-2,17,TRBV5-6,TGTGCCAGCAGCTTGGCCGGAGCAGGGGGCAAGGTCTATGGCTACACCTTC,CASSLAGAGGKVYGYTF
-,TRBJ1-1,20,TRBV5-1,TGCGCCAGCACCAATGGACTGCTCCCCGGGACAACTGTCGGGGACACTGAAGCTTTCTTT,CASTNGLLPGTTVGDTEAFF
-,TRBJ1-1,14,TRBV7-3,TGTGCCAGCAGCTTATTCGGGGGGAACACTGAAGCTTTCTTT,CASSLFGGNTEAFF
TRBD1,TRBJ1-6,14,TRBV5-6,TGTGCCAGCAGCCGGAGACAGGGAAATTCACCCCTCCACTTT,CASSRRQGNSPLHF
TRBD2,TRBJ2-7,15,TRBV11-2,TGTGCCAGCAGAAGACTCCCTAGCGGGGTCTACGAGCAGTACTTC,CASRRLPSGVYEQYF
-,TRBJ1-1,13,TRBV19,TGTGCCAGTAAGCGATCGAGTAACACTGAAGCTTTCTTT,CASKRSSNTEAFF
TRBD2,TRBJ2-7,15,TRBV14,TGTGCCAGCAGCCCCTGGGAGCGGGGGCCTTACGAGCAGTACTTC,CASSPWERGPYEQYF
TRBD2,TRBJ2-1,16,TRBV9,TGTGCCAGCAGCGAAAACAGGGCGGGGGGCTACAATGAGCAGTTCTTC,CASSENRAGGYNEQFF
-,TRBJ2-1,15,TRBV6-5,TGTGCCAGCAGGCGGGGGGACAGCTCCTACAATGAGCAGTTCTTC,CASRRGDSSYNEQFF
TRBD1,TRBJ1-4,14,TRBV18,TGTGCCAGCTCACCACAGGGGGCAGGGGAAAAACTGTTTTTT,CASSPQGAGEKLFF
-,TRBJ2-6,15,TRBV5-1,TGCGCCAGCAGCGGCAGTATAACTGGGGCCAACGTCCTGACTTTC,CASSGSITGANVLTF